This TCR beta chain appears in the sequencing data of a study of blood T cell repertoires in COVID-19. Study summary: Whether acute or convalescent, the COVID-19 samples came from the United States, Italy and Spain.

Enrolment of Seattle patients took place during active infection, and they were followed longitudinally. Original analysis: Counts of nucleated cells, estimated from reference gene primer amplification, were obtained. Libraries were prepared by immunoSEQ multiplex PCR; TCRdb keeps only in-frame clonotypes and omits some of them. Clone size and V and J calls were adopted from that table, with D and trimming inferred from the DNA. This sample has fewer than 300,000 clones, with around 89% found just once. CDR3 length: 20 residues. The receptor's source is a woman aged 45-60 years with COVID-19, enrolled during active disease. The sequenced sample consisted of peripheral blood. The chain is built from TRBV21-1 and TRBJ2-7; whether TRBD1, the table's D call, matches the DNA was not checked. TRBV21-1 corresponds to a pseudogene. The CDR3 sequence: CASRSDPGQGPGSIGYEQYF. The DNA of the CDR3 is TGTGCCAGCCGGAGCGATCCGGGACAGGGGCCCGGGTCTATCGGCTACGAGCAGTACTTC.